Sequencing of this TCR beta chain was carried out in a study of blood T cell repertoires in COVID-19. Study details: Samples taken during acute and convalescent COVID-19 were collected in the United States, Italy and Spain. Nucleic acid was either cDNA or gDNA, and it came from T cells, B-cell-depleted T cells, or PBMCs.

The CDR3 sequence is 13 residues long. Germline values: CDR1 SNHLY, CDR2 FYNNEI. Turning to this clone: Compared with germline, one end of the junction differs, possibly owing to a read error.

Clones were read by immunoSEQ multiplex PCR, and TCRdb kept only the in-frame ones, dropping some. The table records 120,000 or so clones, about 85% of them present only once. The origin of this receptor is a human donor in a cohort sampled during active COVID-19. The rearrangement uses TRBV2 and TRBJ2-5, with a possible D match to TRBD1 (5 bases). Material for sequencing was peripheral blood. CDR3 protein: CASSEGPGSGLHF. CDR3 coding DNA: TGTGCCAGCAGTGAGGGGCCGGGTTCCGGGCTGCACTTC.